This entry features one T cell receptor beta chain sequence. This sample was taken from a study of blood T cells in healthy people across ages. The V segment lost 2 bases and the J segment 7 bases; nucleotides outside the gene matches: 11. The CDR3 contains 17 residues. No fewer than 7 million PBMCs went into each sample. Using a J-beta primer mix together with a sample-barcoded 5' primer, a second PCR was run for about 6 to 12 cycles. Each cDNA molecule carried a tag from a template-switch adaptor that contained 12 random nucleotides. TCRdb analysed the 5' RACE reads with MiXCR anew, one entry per CDR3 protein. Of about 1.5 million distinct CDR3 sequences in the sample, approximately 42% were seen once.

The chain carries TRBV12-3 or TRBV12-4 and TRBJ2-1; 10 bases agree with TRBD2. The receptor's source is a woman aged 18-29 years in good health. Sequencing was carried out using blood. This CDR3 is CASSLPRRLAGLNEQFF. The CDR3 DNA sequence: TGTGCCAGCAGTTTACCCCGCAGACTAGCGGGTTTGAATGAGCAGTTCTTC.